In this sample, the clone carrying this T cell receptor (beta chain) turned up many times. The antigen is undetermined. This entry comes from a study of T-cell memory formation after mild COVID-19. Study-wide results and caveats: There were some responding clones in pre-infection memory, which suggested that cross-reactive memory had joined.

Researchers used 5'RACE with constant-segment primers to make TCR alpha and TCR beta cDNA libraries that carry sample barcodes and UMIs. TCRdb processed the 5' RACE reads anew with MiXCR; each CDR3 protein has one entry. The repertoire consists of fewer than 400,000 distinct CDR3 sequences, with roughly 13% occurring once and the leading ten covering 20% to 25%. Sequencing used PBMCs or a T cell subset sorted from them (not recorded which). This TCR was sampled from a man between 18 and 29 years old who had mild COVID-19 (a few samples of this study predate the infection). Cell type and time point are not known.

As DNA, the CDR3 is TGTGCCAGCAGTTACGGTAACAATGAGCAGTTCTTC. Translating gives CASSYGNNEQFF. The chain recombines TRBV6-5 with TRBJ2-1; no firm D call. The CDR3 has 12 residues. Per germline, CDR1 MNHEY and CDR2 SVGAGI. The V end lost 2 bases, the J end lost 5 bases, and 4 bases lay between the germline ends.